This TCR beta chain is from a study of T cell changes during pregnancy in multiple sclerosis (dated by TCRdb to about 2019). Some background on the complete study: The study examined how the T cell repertoire changed over the course of pregnancy in women with multiple sclerosis.

The library was obtained by the immunoSEQ multiplex PCR assay. TCRdb mirrors the immuneACCESS table, restricted to in-frame sequences. Some clones are absent from its copies; in checked studies, under half trace to an unresolved V gene, and the reason for the others is unknown. The sample yields more than 55,000 clones; roughly nine tenths were counted once. The top ten clonotypes cover more than 0.9% of the sample. The CDR3 runs 14 residues from the cysteine to the phenylalanine. The sequence is cut down to CDR3 DNA, 42 bases in frame from base 1. Via the germline V gene, CDR1 is SGHTA and CDR2 FQGTGA. V trim: 5 bases; J trim: 7 bases; unmatched bases: 10. For this clone: No cognate antigen has been identified for it. Per-base qualities were not stored, and no clone one base away is much larger.

This specimen consisted of peripheral blood, obtained in the third trimester of pregnancy. The rearranged chain carries TRBV7-3 and TRBJ1-2; 7 nucleotides in the junction match TRBD1. The TCR originated in a female donor with multiple sclerosis, enrolled in a pregnancy study. CDR3 protein: CASSATQGMGGYTF. The nucleotide sequence reads TGTGCCAGCAGCGCGACACAGGGGATGGGTGGCTACACCTTC.